A selection of T cell receptor beta chains follows, all from one sample in a study of T cells expressing NK-cell markers. TCRdb reprocessed the 5' RACE reads, with one entry per CDR3 protein and no DNA. Its table lists about 390,000 distinct CDR3 sequences. The sample consisted of blood T cells: a sorted CD56 or NKG2C T cell subset, CD4+ or CD8+ T cells, or bulk PBMC T cells (not recorded which). These receptors all come from a woman aged 45-65 years in good health. Each CDR3 is given with its conserved first and last residue.

v_call	j_call	cdr3_aa
TRBV7-9	TRBJ1-1	CATIRQGGTEAFF
TRBV20-1	TRBJ2-1	CSAVGEPLYNEQFF
TRBV4-1	TRBJ1-6	CASSQVTDTPLHF
TRBV10-3	TRBJ2-1	CAISERGPDFEQFF
TRBV6-5	TRBJ2-1	CASSQQGVEQFF
TRBV28	TRBJ2-3	CASGTTDTQYF
TRBV3-1	TRBJ2-5	CASSQDLLAGQETQYF
TRBV5-1	TRBJ1-5	CASSSGQGLDQPQHF
TRBV20-1	TRBJ2-3	CSARAASLGGDTQYF
TRBV12-3/TRBV12-4	TRBJ2-7	CASGLAGDPYEQYF
TRBV6-2/TRBV6-3	TRBJ2-5	CASSPVVETQYF
TRBV6-1	TRBJ2-7	CASSWTAAEQYF
TRBV6-5	TRBJ2-7	CASSYSPARSYEQYF
TRBV5-1	TRBJ2-1	CASSFGRLYNEQFF
TRBV3-1	TRBJ2-3	CASSQVARARLLGTDTQYF
TRBV7-6	TRBJ2-5	CASSQLQGVDVRTQYF
TRBV20-1	TRBJ2-3	CSARAVGLAGSSTDTQYF
TRBV29-1	TRBJ2-2	CSVVNAGVGNTGELFF
TRBV7-9	TRBJ2-1	CASSNPGTWNEQFF
TRBV5-1	TRBJ1-1	CASRRDSANTEAFF
TRBV7-3	TRBJ2-3	CASSDGRSTDTQYF
TRBV11-2	TRBJ2-1	CASSLDRPPHEQFF
TRBV29-1	TRBJ1-2	CSVADRDTFYGYTF
TRBV20-1	TRBJ2-7	CSARAVTVGEQYF
TRBV4-1	TRBJ1-2	CASSQSTGGYGYTF
TRBV12-3/TRBV12-4	TRBJ1-4	CASSLRGRDEKLFF
TRBV5-1	TRBJ1-1	CASSLDGRGLEAFF
TRBV5-1	TRBJ2-1	CASSLVMGMGHNEQFF